This T cell receptor (beta chain) was recorded in a study of T cells in women clearing cervical HPV infection. Trimming removed 5 bases from V and 0 bases from J; junction bases left unmatched: 10. The germline gives CDR1 LGHNA, CDR2 YNFKEQ. This CDR3 comprises 18 residues. Assay used: immunoSEQ multiplex PCR; TCRdb lists only in-frame clones, some missing. The sample's table shows about 40,000 clones. As for this clone: The CDR3 is cut off 3 residues early in the read; its end comes from the germline J gene.

The sequencing input was blood buffy coat. This sequence joins TRBV4-2 and TRBJ2-5, with 12 bases matching TRBD2. The receptor was derived from a woman aged 18-70 years with a cervical HPV16 infection that either progressed to CIN3+ or cleared (not recorded which). The sequenced part of the CDR3 DNA is TGTGCCAGCAGCAAAGGACTAGCGGGACTAGAGTACCAAGAGACC. Protein: CASSKGLAGLEYQET. The whole CDR3 reads CASSKGLAGLEYQETQYF.